This T cell receptor (beta chain) originates from a study of T cells in localized non-small cell lung cancer. Regarding the study as a whole: For the top 100 tumor clones, a median about 50 also appeared in adjacent lung. Uninvolved adjacent lung, not tumor, had the highest T cell clonality.

Assay used: immunoSEQ multiplex PCR; TCRdb lists only in-frame clones, some missing. The sample lists about 59,000 clones, approximately 89% occurring once. CDR3 length: 15 residues. In germline, CDR1 is MGHDK, CDR2 SYGVNS. J gave up 8 bases and V 3 bases, and 6 bases lay outside the gene matches. A note on this clone: Its antigen remains unidentified.

The material sequenced was peripheral blood, taken before any cancer treatment. This clonotype was sampled from a man aged 35-75 years with stage I lung adenocarcinoma. This chain uses TRBV25-1 with TRBJ2-4; TRBD2 agrees at 11 bases. This CDR3 reads CASSEGGLAAHIQYF. In DNA form, the CDR3 reads TGTGCCAGCAGTGAGGGGGGACTAGCGGCTCACATTCAGTACTTC.